This T cell receptor (beta chain) is drawn from a study of CD8+ T cells in alopecia areata listed by TCRdb under 2018. Regarding the research as a whole: The treated patients took part in an open-label pilot trial in which moderate-to-severe alopecia areata was treated with oral tofacitinib at 5 to 10 mg twice daily. Tofacitinib was given for 6 to 18 months, followed by 6 months of follow-up off drug to assess delayed response and recurrence. Disease severity in treated patients was measured with the SALT score, which quantifies the percentage of affected scalp surface area. High-throughput TCRbeta sequencing was used to examine T cell clonal expansion in alopecia areata in both the C3H/HeJ mouse model and human patients. In humans, TCRbeta sequencing was performed on scalp tissue and on sorted CD4+ and CD8+ peripheral blood T cells from healthy controls and from patients with patchy or totalis/universalis alopecia areata. Biopsies were taken from tofacitinib-treated patients at baseline and again at 4 and 24 weeks into treatment, and several of those patients also had a later scalp biopsy. Clonality in the scalp was compared among normal scalp (n=4), patchy alopecia areata scalp (n=8), and alopecia totalis/universalis scalp (n=8). RNA was extracted with the PAXgene miRNA kit for fixed scalp, the miRNeasy kit for PBMCs, and the RNeasy kit for mouse skin. Amplification of TCRbeta CDR3 regions was done by immunoSEQ multiplex PCR using 35 Vbeta forward primers and 13 Jbeta reverse primers.

Overall study outcomes, separate from this receptor: With tofacitinib, both scalp clonality and the number of expanded CD8+ clones among the top 100 scalp clones went down significantly. Lesional scalp, especially in alopecia totalis/universalis, showed higher clonality and more expanded CD8+ clones than normal scalp, suggesting antigenic drive. During tofacitinib treatment, many expanded lesional clones stuck around in both scalp and blood, and this persistence may partly explain why relapse happens after treatment is stopped. Compared with mice, TCR sequences shared between patients were less clear, possibly partly because of HLA diversity across the patient population. Unlike mouse skin, where gammadelta T cells dominate, normal human skin contains resident alphabeta T cells that get sequenced too, which complicates analysis of the scalp TCR repertoire. Because the treated cohort was small and had only one nonresponder, larger studies are needed to examine links between baseline CD8+ expansion and response.

In the case of this clone: The specificity of this receptor is unknown. No base qualities exist here, and no much larger clone lies one base off it.

V loses 3 bases at its end and J loses 1 base; junction bases beyond the gene matches: 6. Looking up the germline V gene (reference sequence) yields CDR1 SEHNR and CDR2 FQNEAQ. Inclusive of the bounding cysteine and phenylalanine, the CDR3 is 17 residues long. The kept DNA is CDR3 alone, 51 bases in frame from the first base. The library was produced with the immunoSEQ multiplex PCR assay. RNA was extracted from all samples and reverse transcribed into cDNA as template for TCR sequencing. First-strand cDNA was synthesized using SuperScript III with a 2:1 mix of oligo-dT and random hexamers. Amplification bias was assessed with a synthetic immune receptor repertoire, and residual bias was removed computationally. The published analysis was carried out like this. Raw reads were preprocessed to remove errors, and CDR3 was defined according to IMGT conventions as the region from the conserved cysteine to phenylalanine. Clonality was computed by normalizing Shannon entropy by log2 of the number of productive unique TCRs and subtracting the result from 1. Scalp TCRbeta sequences were cross-referenced with sorted blood CD4 and CD8 repertoires so that the CD4 or CD8 identity of scalp clones could be inferred. The source is immuneACCESS, and TCRdb retained only in-frame sequences with V and J called. Part of the clones is not carried over; for the studies checked, unresolved V genes explain less than half of this, and the remainder is unexplained. The V and J calls and clone size are taken from that table; D and trimming were inferred from the DNA. In all, the sample holds a few hundred thousand clones, and 35% to 40% of those were seen once. The top ten clones comprise roughly 0.45% of the sample.

In the paper's terms, the treatment or condition label means: oral pan-JAK inhibitor, 5-10 mg twice daily. Lesional scalp punch biopsies and peripheral blood were collected from alopecia areata patients. PBMCs were isolated by density centrifugation and stained for CD3, CD4 and CD8, after which CD4+ and CD8+ T cells were sorted on a FACSAria. The source is a human donor with alopecia areata. The V and J genes are TRBV7-9 and TRBJ2-3, with 11 junctional bases fitting TRBD2. Sequencing used CD4+ T cells sorted from blood, obtained at approximately week 34, from a patient treated with tofacitinib. The DNA is TGTGCCAGCAGCTTTCACCGGGGACTAGCGGGCACAGATACGCAGTATTTT. This translates into CASSFHRGLAGTDTQYF.